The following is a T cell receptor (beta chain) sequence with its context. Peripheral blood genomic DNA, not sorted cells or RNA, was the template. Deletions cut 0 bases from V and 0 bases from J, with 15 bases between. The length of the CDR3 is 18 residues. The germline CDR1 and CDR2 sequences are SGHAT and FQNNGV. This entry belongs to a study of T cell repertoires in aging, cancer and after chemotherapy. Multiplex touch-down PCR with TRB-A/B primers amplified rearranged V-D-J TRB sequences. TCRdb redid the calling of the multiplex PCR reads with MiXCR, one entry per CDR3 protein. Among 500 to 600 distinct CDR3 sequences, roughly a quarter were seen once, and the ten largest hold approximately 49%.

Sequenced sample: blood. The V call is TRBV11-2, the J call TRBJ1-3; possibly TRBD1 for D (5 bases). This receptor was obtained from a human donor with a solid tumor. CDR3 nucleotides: TGTGCCAGCAGCTTAGATCCATTTCCCAGGGCCTCTGGAAACACCATATATTTT. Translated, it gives CASSLDPFPRASGNTIYF.